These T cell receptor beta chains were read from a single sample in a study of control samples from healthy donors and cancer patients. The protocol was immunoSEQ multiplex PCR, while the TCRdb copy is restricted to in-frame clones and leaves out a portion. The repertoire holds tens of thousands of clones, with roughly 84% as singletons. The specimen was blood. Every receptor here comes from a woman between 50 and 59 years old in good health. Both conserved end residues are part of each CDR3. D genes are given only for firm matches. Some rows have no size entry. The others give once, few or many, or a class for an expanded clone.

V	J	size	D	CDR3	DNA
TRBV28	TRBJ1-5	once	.	CASSSSKPQHF	TGTGCCAGCAGTTCCTCCAAGCCCCAGCATTTT
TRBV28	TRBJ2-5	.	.	CASGLAKGQPQETQYF	TGTGCCAGCGGACTAGCTAAGGGACAGCCCCAAGAGACCCAGTACTTC
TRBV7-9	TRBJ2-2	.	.	CASNPGTTNTGELFF	TGTGCCAGCAACCCCGGGACAACGAACACCGGGGAGCTGTTTTTT
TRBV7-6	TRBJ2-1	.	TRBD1	CASSLVIGTGIYNEQFF	TGTGCCAGCAGCTTAGTGATCGGGACAGGGATCTACAATGAGCAGTTCTTC
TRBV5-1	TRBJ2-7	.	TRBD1	CASSLVGQGPSYEQYF	TGCGCCAGCAGCTTGGTGGGACAGGGCCCCTCGTACGAGCAGTACTTC
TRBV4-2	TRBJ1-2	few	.	CASSQDPAHRSGEYGYTF	TGTGCCAGCAGCCAAGACCCCGCACACAGGAGCGGGGAGTATGGCTACACCTTC
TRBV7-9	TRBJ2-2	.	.	CASSFGGTGTGELFF	TGTGCCAGCAGCTTCGGGGGTACAGGCACCGGGGAGCTGTTTTTT
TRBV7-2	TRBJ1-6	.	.	CASSLGSTAESPLHF	TGTGCCAGCAGCTTAGGAAGCACAGCTGAGTCACCCCTCCACTTT
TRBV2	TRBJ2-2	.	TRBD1	CASMGDRGRAAGELFF	TGTGCCAGCATGGGGGACAGGGGGCGCGCGGCCGGGGAGCTGTTTTTT
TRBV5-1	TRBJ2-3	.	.	CASSLARTDTQYF	TGCGCCAGCAGCTTGGCCCGCACAGATACGCAGTATTTT
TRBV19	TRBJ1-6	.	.	CASSIQGLATPLHF	TGTGCCAGTAGTATTCAAGGACTGGCGACACCCCTCCACTTT
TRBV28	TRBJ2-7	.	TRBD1	CASSLYRDDRAGEQYF	TGTGCCAGCAGTCTATACAGAGATGACAGGGCTGGTGAGCAGTACTTC
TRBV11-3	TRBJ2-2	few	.	CASSSHGRNTGELFF	TGTGCCAGCAGCTCCCACGGGCGGAACACCGGGGAGCTGTTTTTT
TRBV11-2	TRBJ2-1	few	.	CASSLELHLYNEQFF	TGTGCCAGCAGCTTAGAACTACATCTGTACAATGAGCAGTTCTTC
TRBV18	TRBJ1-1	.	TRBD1	CASSSTGNEDTEAFF	TGTGCCAGCTCTTCGACAGGGAATGAAGACACTGAAGCTTTCTTT
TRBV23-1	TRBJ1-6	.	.	CASSPKIRGGRGNNSPLHF	TGCGCCAGCAGTCCCAAAATCCGTGGGGGCCGAGGAAATAATTCACCCCTCCACTTT
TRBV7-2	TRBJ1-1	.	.	CASSLGQLNTEAFF	TGTGCCAGCAGCTTAGGACAGCTGAACACTGAAGCTTTCTTT
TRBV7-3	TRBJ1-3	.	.	CARTGGRGNTIYF	TGTGCCAGGACCGGGGGTCGCGGAAACACCATATATTTT
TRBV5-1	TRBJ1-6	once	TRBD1	CASRRDSPNSPLHF	TGCGCCAGCAGAAGGGACAGCCCTAATTCACCCCTCCACTTT
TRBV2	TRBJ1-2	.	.	CASSEANYGYTF	TGTGCCAGCAGTGAGGCTAACTATGGCTACACCTTC
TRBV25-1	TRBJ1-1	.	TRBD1	CASSRTGQNTEAFF	TGTGCCAGCAGTAGGACAGGTCAGAACACTGAAGCTTTCTTT
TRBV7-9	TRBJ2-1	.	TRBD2	CASSRAFRLAGMVDEQFF	TGTGCCAGCAGCAGAGCCTTTAGACTAGCGGGGATGGTGGATGAGCAGTTCTTC
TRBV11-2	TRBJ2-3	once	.	CASSFGAGDTQYF	TGTGCCAGCAGCTTCGGGGCAGGGGATACGCAGTATTTT
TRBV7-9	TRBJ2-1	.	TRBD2	CASSPGTSGSFDEQFF	TGTGCCAGCAGCCCCGGGACTAGCGGGTCCTTCGATGAGCAGTTCTTC
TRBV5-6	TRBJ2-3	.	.	CASSLVSEVTDTQYF	TGTGCCAGCAGCTTGGTTTCCGAGGTTACAGATACGCAGTATTTT
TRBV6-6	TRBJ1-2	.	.	CASSYFRTMTNYGYTF	TGTGCCAGCAGTTACTTTCGGACAATGACTAACTATGGCTACACCTTC
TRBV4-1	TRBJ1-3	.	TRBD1	CASSQGGQGSGNTIYF	TGCGCCAGCAGCCAAGGCGGACAGGGCTCTGGAAACACCATATATTTT
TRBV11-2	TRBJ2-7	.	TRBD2	CASSLAAGGTYEQYF	TGTGCCAGCAGCTTGGCAGCGGGAGGCACCTACGAGCAGTACTTC
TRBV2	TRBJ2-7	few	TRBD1	CASSEDREQYF	TGTGCCAGCAGTGAGGACAGGGAGCAGTACTTC
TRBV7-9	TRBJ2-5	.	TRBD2	CASSLGTSGIFQYF	TGTGCCAGCAGCTTAGGGACTAGCGGGATCTTCCAGTACTTC
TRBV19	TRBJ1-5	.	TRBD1	CASSRTGGSSFQPQHF	TGTGCCAGTAGTAGGACAGGGGGATCGAGTTTTCAGCCCCAGCATTTT
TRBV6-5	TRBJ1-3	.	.	CASSSPGGNTIYF	TGTGCCAGCAGTTCCCCCGGGGGAAACACCATATATTTT
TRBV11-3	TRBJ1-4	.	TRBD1	CASSPWTGPNEKLFF	TGTGCCAGCAGCCCATGGACAGGACCTAATGAAAAACTGTTTTTT